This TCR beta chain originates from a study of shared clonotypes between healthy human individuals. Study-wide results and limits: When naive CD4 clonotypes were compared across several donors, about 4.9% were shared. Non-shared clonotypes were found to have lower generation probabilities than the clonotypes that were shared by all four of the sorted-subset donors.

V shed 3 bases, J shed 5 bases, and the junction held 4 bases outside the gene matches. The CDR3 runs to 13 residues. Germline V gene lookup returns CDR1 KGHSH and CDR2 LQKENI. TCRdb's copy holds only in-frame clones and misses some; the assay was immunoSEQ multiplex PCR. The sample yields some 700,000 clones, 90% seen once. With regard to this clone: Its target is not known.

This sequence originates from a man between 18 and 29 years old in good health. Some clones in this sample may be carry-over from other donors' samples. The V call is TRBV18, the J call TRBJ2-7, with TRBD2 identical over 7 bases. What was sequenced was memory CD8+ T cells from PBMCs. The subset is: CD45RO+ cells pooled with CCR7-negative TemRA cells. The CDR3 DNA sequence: TGTGCCAGCTCACCCGGGAGGACCCACGAGCAGTACTTC. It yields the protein CASSPGRTHEQYF.